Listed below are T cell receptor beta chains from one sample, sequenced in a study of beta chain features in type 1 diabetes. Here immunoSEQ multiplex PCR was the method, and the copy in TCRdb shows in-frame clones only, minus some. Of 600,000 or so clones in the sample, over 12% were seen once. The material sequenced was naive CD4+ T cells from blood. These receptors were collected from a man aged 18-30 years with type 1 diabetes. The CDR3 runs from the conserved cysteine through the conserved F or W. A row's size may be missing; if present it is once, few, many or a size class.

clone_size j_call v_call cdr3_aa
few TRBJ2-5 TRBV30 CAWSVLNRIQETQYF
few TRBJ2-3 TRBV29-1 CSGSGGSTDTQYF
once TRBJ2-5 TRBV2 CASSEYRQGAETQYF
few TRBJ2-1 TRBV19 CASKPHSSSYNEQFF
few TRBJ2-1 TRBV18 CASSVAGASDEQFF
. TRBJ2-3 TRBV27 CASSPRVLAGGTDTQYF
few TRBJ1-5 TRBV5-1 CASSRTGGSNQPQHF
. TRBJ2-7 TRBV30 CAREVETTYEQYF
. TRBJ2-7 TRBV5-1 CASSLAGGAPSYEQYF
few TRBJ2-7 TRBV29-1 CSVVRDSSYEQYF
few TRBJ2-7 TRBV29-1 CSVPTGLDEQYF
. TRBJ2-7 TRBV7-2 CASSYDRYTSYEQYF
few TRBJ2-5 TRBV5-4 CASSLLPGVSETQYF
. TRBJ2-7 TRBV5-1 CASSLGLAGVALYEQYF
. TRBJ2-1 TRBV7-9 CASSLGGSRSYNEQFF
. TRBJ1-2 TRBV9 CASSAQQGAVGGYTF
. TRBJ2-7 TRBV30 CAWSTGHRSSYEQYF
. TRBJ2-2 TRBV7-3 CASRAGRATGELFF
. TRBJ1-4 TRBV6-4 CASSDSSGTGNEKLFF
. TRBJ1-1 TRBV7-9 CASSSIGTVNTEAFF
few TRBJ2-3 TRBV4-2 CASSQTGTSGDTQYF
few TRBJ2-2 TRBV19 CASSMEGTGELFF
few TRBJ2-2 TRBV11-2 CASSPQRATGELFF
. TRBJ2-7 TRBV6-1 CASSQRTDPTYEQYF